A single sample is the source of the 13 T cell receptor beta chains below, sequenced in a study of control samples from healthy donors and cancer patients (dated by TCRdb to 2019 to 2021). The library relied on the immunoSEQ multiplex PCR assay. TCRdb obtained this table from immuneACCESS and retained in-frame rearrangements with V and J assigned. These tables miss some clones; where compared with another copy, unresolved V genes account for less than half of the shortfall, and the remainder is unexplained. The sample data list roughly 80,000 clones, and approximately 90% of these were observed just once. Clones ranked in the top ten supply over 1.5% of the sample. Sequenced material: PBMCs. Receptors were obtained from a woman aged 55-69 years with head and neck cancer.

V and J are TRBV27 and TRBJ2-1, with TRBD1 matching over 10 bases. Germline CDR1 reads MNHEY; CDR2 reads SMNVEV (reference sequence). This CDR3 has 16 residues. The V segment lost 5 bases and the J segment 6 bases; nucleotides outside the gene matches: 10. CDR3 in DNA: TGTGCCAGCAGTGCCATGGACAGGGGGGCGGGCAATGAGCAGTTCTTC. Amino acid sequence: CASSAMDRGAGNEQFF.

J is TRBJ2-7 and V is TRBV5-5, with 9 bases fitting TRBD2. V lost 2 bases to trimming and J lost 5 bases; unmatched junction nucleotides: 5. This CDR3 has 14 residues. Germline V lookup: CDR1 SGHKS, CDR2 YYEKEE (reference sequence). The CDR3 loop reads CASSLISGSNEQYF. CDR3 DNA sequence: TGTGCCAGCAGCTTAATTAGCGGGAGTAACGAGCAGTACTTC.

The CDR3 region is CASSLASQNWDTQYF. The CDR3 nucleotides are TGTGCCAGTAGTTTAGCCTCTCAAAATTGGGATACGCAGTATTTT. The chain has TRBV19 and TRBJ2-3, with D unresolved. This CDR3 comprises 15 residues. With 5 bases removed from V and 6 bases from J, the gap between germline ends came to 18 bases. The germline gives CDR1 LNHDA, CDR2 SQIVND (reference sequence). The variable domain in full, with the rest retrieved from reference TRBV19 and TRBJ2-3, is DGGITQSPKYLFRKEGQNVTLSCEQNLNHDAMYWYRQDPGQGLRLIYYSQIVNDFQKGDIAEGYSVSREKKESFPLTVTSAQKNPTAFYLCASSLASQNWDTQYFGPGTRLTVL.

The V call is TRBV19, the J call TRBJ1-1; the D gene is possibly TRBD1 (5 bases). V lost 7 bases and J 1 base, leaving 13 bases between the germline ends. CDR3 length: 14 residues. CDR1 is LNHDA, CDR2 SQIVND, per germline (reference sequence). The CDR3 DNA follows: TGTGCCAGTACCCACCTGGGGCAGAACACTGAAGCTTTCTTT. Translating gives CASTHLGQNTEAFF. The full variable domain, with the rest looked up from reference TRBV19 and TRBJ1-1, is DGGITQSPKYLFRKEGQNVTLSCEQNLNHDAMYWYRQDPGQGLRLIYYSQIVNDFQKGDIAEGYSVSREKKESFPLTVTSAQKNPTAFYLCASTHLGQNTEAFFGQGTRLTVV.

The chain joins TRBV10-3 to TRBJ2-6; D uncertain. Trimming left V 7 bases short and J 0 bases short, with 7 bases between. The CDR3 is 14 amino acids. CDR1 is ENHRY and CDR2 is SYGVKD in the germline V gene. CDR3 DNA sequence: TGTGCCATCAAGTTCAGCTCTGGGGCCAACGTCCTGACTTTC. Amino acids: CAIKFSSGANVLTF.

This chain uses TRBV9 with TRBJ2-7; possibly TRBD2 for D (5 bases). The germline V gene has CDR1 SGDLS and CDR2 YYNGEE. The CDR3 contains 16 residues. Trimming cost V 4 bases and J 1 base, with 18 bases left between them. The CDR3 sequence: CASSPHGVAGSYEQYF. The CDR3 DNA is TGTGCCAGCAGCCCCCACGGGGTGGCTGGGTCCTACGAGCAGTACTTC.

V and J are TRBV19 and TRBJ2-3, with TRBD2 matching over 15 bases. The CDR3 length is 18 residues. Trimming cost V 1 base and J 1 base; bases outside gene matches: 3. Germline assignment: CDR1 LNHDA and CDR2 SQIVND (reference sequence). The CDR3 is CASSIGWTSGRGTDTQYF. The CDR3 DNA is TGTGCCAGTAGTATAGGGTGGACTAGCGGGAGGGGCACAGATACGCAGTATTTT.

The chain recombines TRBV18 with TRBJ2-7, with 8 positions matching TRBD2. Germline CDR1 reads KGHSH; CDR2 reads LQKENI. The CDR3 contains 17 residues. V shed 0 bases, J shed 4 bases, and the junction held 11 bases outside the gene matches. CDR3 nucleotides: TGTGCCAGCTCACCACCGGCTATTGCGGGAGGCCCATACGAGCAGTACTTC. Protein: CASSPPAIAGGPYEQYF.

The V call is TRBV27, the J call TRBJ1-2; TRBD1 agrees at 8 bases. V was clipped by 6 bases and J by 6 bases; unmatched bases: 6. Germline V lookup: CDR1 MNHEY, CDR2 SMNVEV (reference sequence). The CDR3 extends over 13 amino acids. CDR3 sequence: CASSRTGWDGYTF. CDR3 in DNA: TGTGCCAGCAGCCGGACAGGGTGGGATGGCTACACCTTC.

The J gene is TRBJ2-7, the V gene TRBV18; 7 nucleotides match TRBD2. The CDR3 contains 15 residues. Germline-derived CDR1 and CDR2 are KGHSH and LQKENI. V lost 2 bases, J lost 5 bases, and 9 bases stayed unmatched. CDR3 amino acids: CASSPSSGISDEQYF. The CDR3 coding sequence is TGTGCCAGCTCACCATCAAGCGGGATCAGCGACGAGCAGTACTTC.

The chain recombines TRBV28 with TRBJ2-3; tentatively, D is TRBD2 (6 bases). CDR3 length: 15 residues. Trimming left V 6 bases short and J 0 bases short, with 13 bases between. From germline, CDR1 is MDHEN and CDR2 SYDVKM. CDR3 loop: CASRISGTSTDTQYF. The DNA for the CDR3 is TGTGCCAGCAGGATCTCCGGGACTAGCACAGATACGCAGTATTTT.

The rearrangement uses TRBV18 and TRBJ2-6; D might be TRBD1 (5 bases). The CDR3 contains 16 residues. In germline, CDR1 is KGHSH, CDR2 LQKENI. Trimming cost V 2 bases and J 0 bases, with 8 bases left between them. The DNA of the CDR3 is TGTGCCAGCTCACCAAACAGGAACTCTGGGGCCAACGTCCTGACTTTC. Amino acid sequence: CASSPNRNSGANVLTF.

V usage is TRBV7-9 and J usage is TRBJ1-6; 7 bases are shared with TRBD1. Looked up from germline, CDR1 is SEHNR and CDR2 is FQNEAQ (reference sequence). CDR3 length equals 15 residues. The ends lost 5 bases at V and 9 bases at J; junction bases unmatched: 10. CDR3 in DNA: TGTGCCAGCAGCCCAGGACAGGCGGGAGGTTCACCCCTCCACTTT. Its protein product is CASSPGQAGGSPLHF.